This T cell receptor (beta chain) stems from a study of shared clonotypes between healthy human individuals. Study findings and constraints: The low donor count limited represented genetic and exposure-history diversity.

There were only Caucasian adults among the donors, and all lived in Nashville, Tennessee. Details on this clone: Antigen: not known.

Authors' data handling: For the immunoSEQ data, sequences were junction-only without quality scores, so filtering differed. Produced via immunoSEQ multiplex PCR; TCRdb's table is partial and in-frame only. The V and J calls and clone size were taken over from that table, and D and trimming were inferred from the DNA. The sample yields about 600,000 clones, roughly 72% seen once. This CDR3 has 13 amino acids. V was pared by 5 bases and J by 3 bases, with 8 bases between. The germline gives CDR1 SEHNR, CDR2 FQNEAQ (reference sequence). This sequence was found in a woman between 35 and 50 years old in good health. Some clones in this sample may be carry-over from other donors' samples. What was sequenced was PBMCs. The chain joins TRBV7-9 to TRBJ2-1; D is uncertain. CDR3: CASSRAYYNEQFF. The CDR3 coding sequence is TGTGCCAGCAGCCGGGCCTACTACAATGAGCAGTTCTTC.